This record looks at one T cell receptor (beta chain) sequence and its context. Its target is not known. Germline values: CDR1 SQVTM, CDR2 ANQGSEA. This CDR3 region has 15 residues. V shed 6 bases and J 1 base; nucleotides not matched to a gene: 7. This sample stems from a study of radiotherapy plus CTLA-4 blockade in lung cancer. General observations from the study: According to reports, early shifts in blood T cell clones, alongside interferon-beta, forecast response most accurately.

Profiling relied on immunoSEQ multiplex PCR, and the TCRdb table lists in-frame clones only, not all of them. The table records tens of thousands of clones, more than 75% of them present only once. The V call is TRBV29-1, the J call TRBJ2-7; TRBD2 aligns across 12 bases. The receptor was isolated from a human donor with non-small cell lung cancer that progressed on radiotherapy plus ipilimumab. The sequencing used peripheral blood, collected from a patient treated with radiotherapy plus ipilimumab. CDR3 bases: TGCAGCGTGCCGACTAGCGGGAGACCTTCCTACGAGCAGTACTTC. The encoded protein is CSVPTSGRPSYEQYF.